This is a list of T cell receptor beta chains from one sample in a study of CD8+CD57+ T cells in acquired aplastic anemia. TCRdb reanalysed the reads using MiXCR and keeps one entry per CDR3 protein. The table has about 81,000 distinct CDR3 sequences, approximately 45% seen once. Input material: sorted CD4+, CD8+, or CD8+CD57+ T cells (not recorded which) from PBMCs. These TCRs come from a human donor in good health, serving as a control. The CDR3 runs from the conserved cysteine through the conserved F or W. The D gene is left open where the match is weak. Clone size, where shown, is once, few, many, or a class for clones that have expanded.

TRBJ2-7 | NA | many | TRBV12-5 | CASGLERTYEQYF | TGTGCTAGTGGTTTGGAGCGGACCTACGAGCAGTACTTC
TRBJ1-1 | NA | many | TRBV11-3 | CASSPWTGMNTEAFF | TGTGCCAGCAGCCCATGGACGGGGATGAACACTGAAGCTTTCTTT
TRBJ2-7 | NA | many | TRBV11-3 | CASSSAGGYKQYF | TGTGCCAGCAGCAGTGCTGGAGGTTACAAGCAGTACTTC
TRBJ1-2 | NA | NA | TRBV19 | CASSIRGNYGYTF | TGTGCCAGTAGTATACGCGGGAACTATGGCTACACCTTC
TRBJ1-2 | TRBD1 | many | TRBV6-1 | CASKSPGTAHGYTF | TGTGCCAGCAAATCTCCCGGGACAGCCCATGGCTACACCTTC
TRBJ2-3 | NA | NA | TRBV9 | CASSVGDRDTQYF | TGTGCCAGCAGCGTAGGGGACCGAGATACGCAGTATTTT
TRBJ1-1 | NA | NA | TRBV30 | CAWSEPGSEAFF | TGTGCCTGGAGTGAGCCGGGGTCCGAAGCTTTCTTT
TRBJ1-2 | NA | NA | TRBV6-4 | CASSLSGASYGYTF | TGTGCCAGCAGCTTGTCGGGGGCGTCCTATGGCTACACCTTC
TRBJ2-7 | NA | NA | TRBV7-6 | CASSLDQYEQYF | TGTGCCAGCAGCTTAGACCAGTACGAGCAGTACTTC
TRBJ1-2 | NA | many | TRBV4-1 | CASSQGGNYGYTF | TGCGCCAGCAGCCAAGGTGGGAACTATGGCTACACCTTC
TRBJ1-3 | NA | many | TRBV9 | CASKPSLSGNTIYF | TGTGCCAGCAAACCCAGTTTATCTGGAAACACCATATATTTT
TRBJ2-1 | TRBD1 | many | TRBV9 | CASSVGQGGDHKFF | TGTGCCAGCAGCGTGGGACAGGGCGGCGATCATAAGTTCTTC
TRBJ1-1 | NA | many | TRBV2 | CASETNTEAFF | TGTGCCAGCGAGACGAACACTGAAGCTTTCTTT
TRBJ1-2 | NA | many | TRBV4-1 | CASSQDPQGSYGYTF | TGCGCCAGCAGCCAAGATCCCCAGGGGAGCTATGGCTACACCTTC
TRBJ2-7 | NA | many | TRBV12-3/TRBV12-4 | CASSDGTQEQYF | TGTGCCAGCAGCGACGGGACTCAAGAGCAGTACTTC
TRBJ1-2 | NA | once | TRBV10-3 | CDISVSGSNYGYTF | TGTGACATCAGTGTGTCAGGATCTAACTATGGCTACACCTTC
TRBJ2-7 | TRBD2 | many | TRBV7-8 | CASSLAGATHEQYF | TGTGCCAGCAGCTTGGCGGGAGCGACCCACGAGCAGTACTTC
TRBJ1-2 | NA | many | TRBV2 | CASSGSGDHGYTF | TGTGCCAGCAGTGGGTCAGGGGACCATGGCTACACCTTC
TRBJ2-1 | NA | NA | TRBV19 | CASSIRRGDNEQFF | TGTGCCAGTAGTATCCGCAGGGGGGACAATGAGCAGTTCTTC
TRBJ2-7 | TRBD2 | many | TRBV20-1 | CSARDLLAGGPPYEQYF | TGCAGTGCTAGAGATTTGCTAGCGGGAGGGCCCCCCTACGAGCAGTACTTC
TRBJ2-7 | TRBD1 | NA | TRBV7-9 | CASSGRTGGLF | TGTGCCAGCAGCGGACGGACAGGGGGACTCTTC
TRBJ1-1 | NA | NA | TRBV19 | CASAPNPGTEAFF | TGTGCCAGCGCCCCCAATCCCGGCACTGAAGCTTTCTTT
TRBJ1-5 | NA | NA | TRBV25-1 | CASSLLGERAEAFFGRQVDQPQHF | NA
TRBJ1-5 | NA | NA | TRBV5-5 | CASSLTPNSNQPQHF | TGTGCCAGCAGCTTGACACCTAATAGCAATCAGCCCCAGCATTTT
TRBJ2-7 | NA | many | TRBV15 | CATSRDLSADGYEQYF | TGTGCCACCAGCAGAGATCTTTCAGCGGATGGCTACGAGCAGTACTTC
TRBJ1-5 | TRBD1 | few | TRBV10-1 | CASSQGANQPQHF | TGCGCCAGCTCGCAGGGGGCGAATCAGCCCCAGCATTTT
TRBJ1-2 | NA | many | TRBV10-3 | CAISDRNLTRGQANYGYTF | TGTGCCATCAGTGATCGAAATTTGACACGCGGGCAGGCTAACTATGGCTACACCTTC
TRBJ2-1 | TRBD2 | many | TRBV7-9 | CASSPRAGALNEQFF | TGTGCCAGCAGCCCCCGAGCGGGGGCCCTCAATGAGCAGTTCTTC
TRBJ2-7 | NA | once | TRBV7-2 | CASSVGPLYEQYF | TGTGCCAGCAGCGTGGGTCCCCTCTACGAGCAGTACTTC
TRBJ1-6 | NA | once | TRBV10-3 | CASSYSVSGENNSPLHF | TGTGCCAGCAGTTACTCGGTTTCAGGAGAGAATAATTCACCCCTCCACTTT
TRBJ2-3 | NA | NA | TRBV10-3 | CAISSTGSTDTQYF | TGTGCCATCAGCTCGACAGGTAGCACAGATACGCAGTATTTT
TRBJ1-1 | NA | NA | TRBV7-9 | CASSLSWGTEAFF | TGTGCCAGCAGCTTAAGCTGGGGCACTGAAGCTTTCTTT
TRBJ2-5 | TRBD1 | NA | TRBV29-1 | CSVGDRGVQETQYF | TGCAGCGTTGGGGACAGGGGAGTTCAAGAGACCCAGTACTTC
TRBJ2-7 | NA | NA | TRBV19 | CASSLQGGLLSEQYF | TGTGCCAGTAGTCTCCAGGGGGGACTGCTGTCGGAGCAGTACTTC
TRBJ1-1 | NA | NA | TRBV2 | CAGSYSITSNTEAFF | TGTGCCGGCAGTTACTCTATCACTTCGAACACTGAAGCTTTCTTT